The source of this T cell receptor (beta chain) is a study of control samples from healthy donors and cancer patients. V was clipped by 3 bases and J by 8 bases, with 10 bases between them. CDR3 length equals 13 residues. In this sample, this clone turned up once. Produced via immunoSEQ multiplex PCR; TCRdb's table is partial and in-frame only. The table has 120,000 to 150,000 clones, 80% to 90% seen once. The sequence came from a woman aged 30 to 39 in good health. The sequencing input was blood. This chain joins TRBV12-3 or TRBV12-4 and TRBJ1-4; D is ambiguous. The CDR3 bases are TGTGCCAGCAGTTTGGTTAGGCAAGAAAAACTGTTTTTT. Amino acid sequence: CASSLVRQEKLFF.